Sequencing of this T cell receptor beta chain was carried out in a study of OX40 agonist ivuxolimab in advanced cancers. Study-wide points: Expanded clones tended on average to be more numerous among CD8+ T cells than CD4+.

Using immunoSEQ multiplex PCR, the repertoire was profiled, and TCRdb retains in-frame clones only, with some absent. The sample holds around 60,000 clones, 86% seen once. At cycle 4 day 1, cycle 7 day 1, and baseline, blood was sampled. In the case of this clone: Its target is not known.

This receptor was identified in an adult with an advanced solid tumor such as melanoma, head and neck, liver or kidney cancer. The input for sequencing was CD4+ or CD8+ T cells sorted from blood, taken in a trial of the OX40 agonist ivuxolimab.

CDR3 DNA sequence: TGTGCCTGTAACAAGGGGTCCATTGAAAAACTGTTTTTT. This gives the protein CACNKGSIEKLFF. The rearrangement uses TRBV6-1 and TRBJ1-4, with a possible D match to TRBD1 (5 bases). V lost 11 bases, J lost 7 bases, and 17 bases lay in between. This CDR3 has 13 residues. Germline-derived CDR1 and CDR2 are MNHNS and SASEGT.